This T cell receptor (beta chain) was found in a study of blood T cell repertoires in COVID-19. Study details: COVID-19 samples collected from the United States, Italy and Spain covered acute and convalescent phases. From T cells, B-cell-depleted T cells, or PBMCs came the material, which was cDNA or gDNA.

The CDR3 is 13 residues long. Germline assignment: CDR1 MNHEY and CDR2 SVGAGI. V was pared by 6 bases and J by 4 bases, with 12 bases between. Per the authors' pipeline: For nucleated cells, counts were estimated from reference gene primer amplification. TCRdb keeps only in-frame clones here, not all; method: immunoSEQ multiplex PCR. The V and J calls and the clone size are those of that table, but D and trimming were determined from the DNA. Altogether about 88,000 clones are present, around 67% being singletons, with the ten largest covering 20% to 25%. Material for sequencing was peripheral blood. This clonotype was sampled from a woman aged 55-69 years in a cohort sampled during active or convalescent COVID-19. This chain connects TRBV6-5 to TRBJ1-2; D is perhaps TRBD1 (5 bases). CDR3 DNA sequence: TGTGCCAGCAGCCCCGCAGGGTCCTATGGCTACACCTTC. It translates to CASSPAGSYGYTF.